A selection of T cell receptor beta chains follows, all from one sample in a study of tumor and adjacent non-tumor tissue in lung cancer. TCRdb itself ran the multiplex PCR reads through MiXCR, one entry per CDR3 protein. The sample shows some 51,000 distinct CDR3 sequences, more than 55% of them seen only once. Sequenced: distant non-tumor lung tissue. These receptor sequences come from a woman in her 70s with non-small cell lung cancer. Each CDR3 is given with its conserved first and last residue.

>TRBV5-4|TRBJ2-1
CASSLGGGSYEQFF
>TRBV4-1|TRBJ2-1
CASSQEGGTYNEQFF
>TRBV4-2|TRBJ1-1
CASSQDPADVADTGAFF
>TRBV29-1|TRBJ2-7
CSAEVPSSYEQYF
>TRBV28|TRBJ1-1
CASTSGGAFLTFF
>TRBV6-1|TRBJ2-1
CASPPSRDVSEQFF
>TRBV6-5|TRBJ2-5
CTSSLSSAPGETQYF
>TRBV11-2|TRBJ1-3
CSNSLDLGGSGNTIYF
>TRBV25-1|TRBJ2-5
CASSSTDGAVGEIQYF
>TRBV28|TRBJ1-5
CASSPLSGNNQPQHF
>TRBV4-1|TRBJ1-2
CASSQPGRMSYDYTF
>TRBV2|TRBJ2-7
CVSSRDFSTYEQYF
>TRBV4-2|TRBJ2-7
CASSRQWDSYEQYF
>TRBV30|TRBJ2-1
CAWSGEGSYNEQFF
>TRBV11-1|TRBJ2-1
CASSLSLAGHVEQFF